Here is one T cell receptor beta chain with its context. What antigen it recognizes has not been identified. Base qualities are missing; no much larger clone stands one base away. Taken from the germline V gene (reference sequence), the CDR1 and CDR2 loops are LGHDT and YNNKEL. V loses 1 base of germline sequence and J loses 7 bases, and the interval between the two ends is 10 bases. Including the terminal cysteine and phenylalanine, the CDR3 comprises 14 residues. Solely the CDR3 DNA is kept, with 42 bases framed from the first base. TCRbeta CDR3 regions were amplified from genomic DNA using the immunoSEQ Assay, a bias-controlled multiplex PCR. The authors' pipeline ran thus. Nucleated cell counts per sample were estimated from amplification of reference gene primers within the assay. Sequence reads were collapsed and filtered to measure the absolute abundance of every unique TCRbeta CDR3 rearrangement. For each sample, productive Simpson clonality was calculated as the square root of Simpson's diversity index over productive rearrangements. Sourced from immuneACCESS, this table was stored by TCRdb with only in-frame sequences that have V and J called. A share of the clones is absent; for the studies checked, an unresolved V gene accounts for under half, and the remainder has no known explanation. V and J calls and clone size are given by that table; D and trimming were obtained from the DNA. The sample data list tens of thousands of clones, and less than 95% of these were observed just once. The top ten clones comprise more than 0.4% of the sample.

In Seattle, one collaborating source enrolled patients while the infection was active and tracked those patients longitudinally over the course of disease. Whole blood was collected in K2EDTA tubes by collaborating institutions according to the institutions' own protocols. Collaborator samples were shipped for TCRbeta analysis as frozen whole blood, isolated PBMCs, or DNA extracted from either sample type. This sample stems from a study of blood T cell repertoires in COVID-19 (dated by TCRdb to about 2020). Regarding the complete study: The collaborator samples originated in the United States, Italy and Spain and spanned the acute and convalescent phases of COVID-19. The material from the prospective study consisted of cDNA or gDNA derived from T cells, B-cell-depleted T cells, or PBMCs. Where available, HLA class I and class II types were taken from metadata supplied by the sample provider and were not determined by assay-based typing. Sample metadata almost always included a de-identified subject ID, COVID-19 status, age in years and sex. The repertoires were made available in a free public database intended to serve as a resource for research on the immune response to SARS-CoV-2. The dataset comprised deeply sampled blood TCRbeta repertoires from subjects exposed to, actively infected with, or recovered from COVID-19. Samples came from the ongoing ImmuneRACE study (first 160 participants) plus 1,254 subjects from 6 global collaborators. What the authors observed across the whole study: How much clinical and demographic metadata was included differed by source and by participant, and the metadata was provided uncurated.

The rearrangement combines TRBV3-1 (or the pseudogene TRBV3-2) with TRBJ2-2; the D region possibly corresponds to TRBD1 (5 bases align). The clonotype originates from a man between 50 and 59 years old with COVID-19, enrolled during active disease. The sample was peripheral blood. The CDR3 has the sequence CASSQVGVGGELFF. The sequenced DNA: TGTGCCAGCAGCCAAGTAGGGGTGGGCGGGGAGCTGTTTTTT.